This T cell receptor (beta chain) was recorded in a study of cytomegalovirus exposure and HLA in healthy donors. In this sample, this clone turned up once. The protocol was immunoSEQ multiplex PCR, while the TCRdb copy is restricted to in-frame clones and leaves out a portion. The sample lists around 180,000 clones, 86% seen once, with around 1.6% in the top ten. The germline gives CDR1 KGHSH, CDR2 LQKENI. V was pared by 4 bases and J by 7 bases, with 19 bases between. The CDR3 totals 16 residues. Sample: PBMCs. The clonotype originates from a woman younger than 30 in good health and CMV-seronegative. The chain joins TRBV18 to TRBJ2-2; TRBD1 is a possible D gene (6 bases). CDR3: CASSHSQGTFDGELFF. CDR3 DNA: TGTGCCAGCTCACACTCCCAAGGGACATTTGACGGGGAGCTGTTTTTT.